The source of this T cell receptor beta chain is a study of T cells in Graves' hyperthyroidism and ophthalmopathy. Overall study context: Peripheral blood was drawn at first diagnosis, prior to all treatment.

Germline CDR1 is SGHAT and CDR2 is FQNNGV. This CDR3 has 17 amino acids. With V trimmed by 1 base and J by 2 bases, 9 bases remained unmatched. This clonotype has at least ten counts. The antigen remains unidentified. Using RNA transcripts as the source, TCR beta CDR3 regions were amplified. First-round RT-PCR with HTBI primers amplified the TCR CDR3 region. TCRdb fed the multiplex PCR reads into MiXCR, producing one record per CDR3 protein. The sample has about 500,000 distinct CDR3 sequences, about 15% seen once; the top ten hold about 17%. Exclusion of a patient resulted from uncontrolled infection, other autoimmune disease, pregnancy or lactation. Approximately 10 ml of fresh peripheral blood supplied the PBMCs. Points from the study as a whole: The model's output predicted ophthalmopathy at a median of around 6.9 months prior to onset.

The sequencing input was blood. The clonotype originates from a woman between 18 and 29 years old with Graves' hyperthyroidism. This chain joins TRBV11-2 and TRBJ2-7; 9 nucleotides agree with TRBD1. CDR3 sequence (DNA): TGTGCCAGCAGCTTAGGATGGGGGACAGGGCGCACCTACGAGCAGTACGTC. As protein: CASSLGWGTGRTYEQYV.